Shown below are 26 T cell receptor beta chains from a single sample sequenced in a study of blood T cell repertoires in COVID-19. Only in-frame clones appear in the TCRdb table, and some are missing; sequencing was by immunoSEQ multiplex PCR. The sample comprises 250,000 to 350,000 clones, 86% of which are singletons, and under 2% rests with the top ten. Sequenced sample: peripheral blood. The receptors shown here come from a woman in her 50s with acute or convalescent COVID-19.

This clone turned up a few times. The rearrangement joins TRBV6-5 to TRBJ1-2; possibly TRBD1 for D (6 bases). The germline gives CDR1 MNHEY, CDR2 SVGAGI. V lost 5 bases and J 8 bases, leaving 15 bases between the germline ends. This CDR3 is built from 13 residues. The CDR3 DNA is TGTGCCAGCAGTCCGGACAGCTATGGAGGCTACACCTTC. Its protein product is CASSPDSYGGYTF.

The count of this clone is one. The chain couples TRBV5-4 to TRBJ2-1, with D perhaps TRBD2 (7 bases). Per the germline V gene, CDR1 is SGHNT and CDR2 is YYREEE (reference sequence). The V end lost 4 bases, the J end lost 4 bases, and 18 bases lay between the germline ends. CDR3 length equals 16 residues. CDR3 residues: CASSPRGAGHYNEQFF. CDR3 bases: TGTGCCAGCAGCCCGCGGGGAGCGGGACATTACAATGAGCAGTTCTTC. Full variable domain (outside the CDR3, taken from reference TRBV5-4 and TRBJ2-1): ETGVTQSPTHLIKTRGQQVTLRCSSQSGHNTVSWYQQALGQGPQFIFQYYREEENGRGNFPPRFSGLQFPNYSSELNVNALELDDSALYLCASSPRGAGHYNEQFFGPGTRLTVL.

The chain has TRBV3-1 (or the pseudogene TRBV3-2) and TRBJ1-2, with D perhaps matching TRBD1 (6 bases). The germline CDR1 and CDR2 sequences are LGHDT and YNNKEL (reference sequence). Trimming cost V 5 bases and J 7 bases, with 11 bases left between them. This CDR3 region has 12 residues. CDR3 nucleotides: TGTGCCAGCAGCACCAGGGGTTCTGGCTACACCTTC. Its translation is CASSTRGSGYTF.

V is TRBV12-5 and J is TRBJ1-1; 7 nucleotides agree with TRBD1. Germline assignment: CDR1 LGHNT and CDR2 FRNRAP. V was pared by 1 base and J by 4 bases, with 3 bases of the junction left unmatched. CDR3 length: 14 amino acids. This chain's CDR3 is CASGLGDRATEAFF. The CDR3 nucleotides read TGTGCTAGTGGTTTGGGAGACAGGGCCACTGAAGCTTTCTTT.

This clone is a singleton in its sample. This chain uses TRBV15 with TRBJ2-5, with D perhaps matching TRBD1 (6 bases). CDR1 and CDR2 from the germline V gene are LNHNV and YYDKDF (reference sequence). The CDR3 loop spans 14 amino acids. V was shortened by 1 base and J by 3 bases, with 9 bases between the two germline ends. This CDR3 is CATSRVQGKETQYF. For the CDR3, the DNA is TGTGCCACCAGCAGAGTACAGGGAAAAGAGACCCAGTACTTC.

The rearrangement joins TRBV9 to TRBJ1-6, with D perhaps TRBD1 (6 bases). The V end lost 3 bases, the J end lost 8 bases, and 18 bases lay between the germline ends. The CDR3 length is 16 residues. In germline, CDR1 is SGDLS, CDR2 YYNGEE. Written as DNA, the CDR3 is TGTGCCAGCAGCGAGGGACAAGGGAATGGGTATTCACCCCTCCACTTT. Translating it yields CASSEGQGNGYSPLHF.

The rearrangement joins TRBV28 to TRBJ2-1, with 11 nucleotides matching TRBD1. After removal of 5 bases from V and 4 bases from J, the junction contained 7 bases not matched to a gene. Germline CDR1 MDHEN, CDR2 SYDVKM. CDR3 length: 16 residues. In DNA form, the CDR3 reads TGTGCCAGCAGTCCTGGTGGGACAGGGGGTTACAATGAGCAGTTCTTC. Protein product: CASSPGGTGGYNEQFF.

The chain uses TRBV6-2 or TRBV6-3 and TRBJ1-1, with TRBD1 as a possible D gene (5 bases). Between the trimmed V and J ends, which lost 5 bases and 1 base, there was a span of 14 bases. The germline CDR1 and CDR2 sequences are MNHEY and SVGEGT. This CDR3 region has 15 residues. The CDR3 region is CASSPRGEENTEAFF. The DNA of the CDR3 is TGTGCCAGCAGTCCACGGGGGGAGGAGAACACTGAAGCTTTCTTT.

The rearrangement links TRBV19 to TRBJ2-1; TRBD1 might be the D (6 bases). CDR3 length: 15 amino acids. V was pared by 4 bases and J by 2 bases, with 12 bases between. Germline lookup yields CDR1 LNHDA and CDR2 SQIVND (reference sequence). The chain's CDR3 is CASSTTGFAYNEQFF. DNA of the CDR3: TGTGCCAGTAGTACCACAGGGTTTGCCTACAATGAGCAGTTCTTC. Drawing the rest from reference TRBV19 and TRBJ2-1, the complete variable domain is DGGITQSPKYLFRKEGQNVTLSCEQNLNHDAMYWYRQDPGQGLRLIYYSQIVNDFQKGDIAEGYSVSREKKESFPLTVTSAQKNPTAFYLCASSTTGFAYNEQFFGPGTRLTVL.

Details on this clone: One end of the junction does not line up with germline, which may come from a read error. This sequence joins TRBV27 and TRBJ2-2; TRBD2 might be the D (5 bases). Per the germline V gene, CDR1 is MNHEY and CDR2 is SMNVEV (reference sequence). The CDR3 sequence is 16 residues long. CDR3 sequence reads: CASSPGDRHRTGELFF. CDR3 nucleotides: TGTGCCAGCAGTCCCGGGGATCGACACAGAACCGGTGAGCTGTTTTTT.

The rearrangement links TRBV9 to TRBJ2-1; D possibly corresponds to TRBD1 (5 bases). This CDR3 has 13 amino acids. CDR1 and CDR2 from the germline V gene are SGDLS and YYNGEE. The V end was cut by 0 bases, the J end by 9 bases, with 10 bases between. For the CDR3, the DNA is TGTGCCAGCAGCGTAGGGGTAGGGGCTGAGCAGTTCTTC. Translated, it gives CASSVGVGAEQFF.

This clone was picked up one time. This chain links TRBV5-1 with TRBJ2-1; D unclear. The CDR3 has 15 residues. V dropped 4 bases and J dropped 0 bases, with 11 bases sitting between them. Germline V lookup: CDR1 SGHRS, CDR2 YFSETQ. The CDR3 nucleotides are TGCGCCAGCAGCAAGCCACTTAGCTCCTACAATGAGCAGTTCTTC. Its translation: CASSKPLSSYNEQFF.

The chain employs TRBV12-3 or TRBV12-4 and TRBJ1-2; possible D gene TRBD1, 5 bases. The CDR3 consists of 12 residues. The germline V and J ends were trimmed by 6 bases and 7 bases, with 12 bases remaining between them. CDR3 amino acids: CASRLGGSGYTF. The CDR3 region has the DNA TGTGCCAGCAGGCTCGGGGGGAGTGGCTACACCTTC.

The chain employs TRBV2 and TRBJ2-1; perhaps TRBD2 as D (5 bases). V gave up 6 bases and J gave up 0 bases, with 12 bases separating them. The CDR3 extends over 15 amino acids. Germline lookup yields CDR1 SNHLY and CDR2 FYNNEI. The CDR3 coding sequence is TGTGCCAGCAGGGAGGACTTACTCTCCTACAATGAGCAGTTCTTC. As protein: CASREDLLSYNEQFF.

The rearrangement links TRBV5-1 to TRBJ2-7; TRBD1 matches at 9 bases. Per the germline V gene, CDR1 is SGHRS and CDR2 is YFSETQ. The V and J ends lost 0 bases and 3 bases, in that order; junction bases with no gene match: 7. The length of the CDR3 is 16 residues. CDR3 nucleotides: TGCGCCAGCAGCTTGGCCTCCGGGACAGGGTTCTACGAGCAGTACTTC. Translated, it gives CASSLASGTGFYEQYF.

V usage is TRBV30 and J usage is TRBJ1-5; no reliable D call. Trimming took 1 base from V and 2 from J, leaving 6 bases between them. Germline lookup yields CDR1 GTSNPN and CDR2 SVGIG (reference sequence). This CDR3 comprises 13 residues. This CDR3 reads CAWSEEGNQPQHF. In nucleotides, the CDR3 is TGTGCCTGGAGTGAAGAGGGCAATCAGCCCCAGCATTTT.

The chain couples TRBV27 to TRBJ1-2, with 10 bases aligning to TRBD1. Germline V gives CDR1 MNHEY, CDR2 SMNVEV (reference sequence). The CDR3 length is 17 residues. The J segment lost 4 bases and the V segment lost 0 bases, leaving 8 bases of the junction unmatched. The CDR3 nucleotides read TGTGCCAGCAGTTTATCATCTCCGACAGGGGGCTTCTATGGCTACACCTTC. It translates to CASSLSSPTGGFYGYTF.

The rearrangement uses TRBV5-1 and TRBJ2-5; 10 positions match TRBD1. The CDR3 sequence is 17 residues long. Germline V gene data show CDR1 as SGHRS and CDR2 as YFSETQ. The V and J ends lost 0 bases and 1 base, in that order; junction bases with no gene match: 6. Here the CDR3 DNA reads TGCGCCAGCAGCTTGGTGACAGGGGGCGTAATCCAAGAGACCCAGTACTTC. It yields the protein CASSLVTGGVIQETQYF.

This rearrangement joins TRBV28 to TRBJ2-7, with D uncertain. The V gene lost 1 base and the J gene lost 4 bases, with 8 bases spanning the gap. Germline CDR1 MDHEN, CDR2 SYDVKM. CDR3 length equals 13 residues. CDR3: CASSLSSGYEQYF. The CDR3, as DNA: TGTGCCAGCAGTTTATCTTCAGGTTACGAGCAGTACTTC.

This clone was observed once. The chain employs TRBV3-1 (or the pseudogene TRBV3-2) and TRBJ2-7; TRBD1 matches at 8 bases. V lost 0 bases, J lost 1 base, and 2 bases stayed unmatched. This CDR3 is built from 15 residues. Germline loops: CDR1 LGHDT, CDR2 YNNKEL (reference sequence). The CDR3 spells CASSQEQGGSYEQYF. For the CDR3, the DNA is TGTGCCAGCAGCCAAGAACAGGGGGGATCCTACGAGCAGTACTTC.

This clone was picked up a small number of times. The rearrangement uses TRBV29-1 and TRBJ2-7, with TRBD2 identical over 8 bases. Germline values: CDR1 SQVTM, CDR2 ANQGSEA. The CDR3 consists of 13 residues. The trim removed 6 bases at V and 6 bases at J, leaving 10 bases unmatched. CDR3 loop: CSVAIIAGGEQYF. The CDR3 nucleotides are TGCAGCGTGGCGATCATCGCGGGAGGCGAGCAGTACTTC.

This chain links TRBV21-1 with TRBJ1-3; the table's D call of TRBD1 was not tested on the DNA. TRBV21-1 is noted as a pseudogene. CDR3 size: 18 residues. In DNA form, the CDR3 reads TGTGCCAGCAGCAATAAAATCGAGACAGGGGCCTCTGGAAACACCATATATTTT. It yields the protein CASSNKIETGASGNTIYF.

The V and J genes are TRBV6-1 and TRBJ2-7, with D possibly being TRBD1 (6 bases). This CDR3 is 14 amino acids long. The V end lost 2 bases, the J end lost 6 bases, and 14 bases lay between the germline ends. Looked up from germline, CDR1 is MNHNS and CDR2 is SASEGT. The CDR3 reads CASSETYRTAEQYF. DNA for the CDR3: TGTGCCAGCAGTGAAACGTACCGGACAGCCGAGCAGTACTTC.

The V and J genes are TRBV6-2 or TRBV6-3 and TRBJ2-7, with 7 bases matching TRBD1. Trimming at V came to 0 bases and at J to 1 base, leaving 6 bases not matched to a gene. Germline-derived CDR1 and CDR2 are MNHEY and SVGEGT. CDR3 length: 16 residues. The chain's CDR3 is CASSYSSTGVSYEQYF. The CDR3 DNA reads TGTGCCAGCAGTTACTCGAGTACAGGGGTTTCCTACGAGCAGTACTTC.

The chain is built from TRBV10-3 and TRBJ2-3; the match to TRBD2 covers 9 bases. The CDR3 contains 17 residues. V lost 0 bases, J lost 1 base, and 5 bases stayed unmatched. Germline lookup yields CDR1 ENHRY and CDR2 SYGVKD. Here the CDR3 reads CAISESLTSGGTDTQYF. DNA for the CDR3: TGTGCCATCAGTGAGTCCCTGACTAGCGGAGGCACAGATACGCAGTATTTT.

The chain couples TRBV5-5 to TRBJ2-1; D call uncertain. With 5 bases removed from V and 5 bases from J, the gap between germline ends came to 11 bases. CDR1 is SGHKS and CDR2 is YYEKEE in the germline V gene (reference sequence). The CDR3 loop spans 13 amino acids. CDR3 residues: CASSLIVNNEQFF. The DNA of the CDR3 is TGTGCCAGCAGTTTGATAGTAAACAATGAGCAGTTCTTC.